Following are 29 T cell receptor beta chains from one sample sequenced in a study. The TRBV12-4/TRBJ1-2 clonotypes were amplified using barcode primers with ligated adaptors. One entry per CDR3 protein, called by TCRdb with MiXCR from the multiplex PCR reads. The profile covers 100 or so distinct CDR3 sequences, with around 3% appearing a single time and approximately 31% taken by the ten largest. Sequencing was done on a sample of memory CD4+ T cells sorted from blood. Specified subset: memory CD4+ T cells, CD4+CD45RO+CD25-. The receptors here all came from a female donor with breast cancer.

By share of the sample, this clonotype is large. J is TRBJ1-2 and V is TRBV12-3 or TRBV12-4; no firm D call. This CDR3 is built from 13 residues. Trimming pared 6 bases from V and 2 bases from J, leaving 10 bases between. CDR3 protein: CASRATPNYGYTF. CDR3 coding DNA: TGTGCCAGCAGGGCGACTCCAAACTATGGCTACACCTTC.

By sample fraction, this clonotype is large. The J gene is TRBJ1-2, the V gene TRBV12-3 or TRBV12-4; no firm D call. The ends were cut back, 0 bases at V and 4 bases at J, with 3 bases in the middle. There are 12 residues in the CDR3. CDR3 sequence reads: CASSLATYGYTF. In nucleotides, the CDR3 is TGTGCCAGCAGTTTAGCAACCTATGGCTACACCTTC.

This clonotype is labeled hyperexpanded. The V call is TRBV12-3 or TRBV12-4, the J call TRBJ1-2, with D perhaps matching TRBD1 (5 bases). The CDR3 runs to 12 residues. With 3 bases removed from V and 4 bases from J, the gap between germline ends came to 6 bases. In DNA, the CDR3 is TGTGCCAGCAGTTTGCAGGGCTATGGCTACACCTTC. Its translation is CASSLQGYGYTF.

By sample fraction, this clonotype is large. The CDR3 protein is CASSLSSGTGSYGYTF. CDR3 DNA sequence: TGTGCCAGCAGTTTAAGTAGCGGGACAGGATCCTATGGCTACACCTTC. V gene TRBV12-3 or TRBV12-4 combines with J gene TRBJ1-2; 8 bases line up with TRBD1. CDR3 length equals 16 residues. The V and J ends lost 2 bases and 4 bases, in that order; junction bases with no gene match: 9.

This clonotype counts as large. CDR3 sequence reads: CASSARAGYTF. CDR3 in DNA: TGTGCCAGCAGTGCTAGGGCTGGCTACACCTTC. V is TRBV12-3 or TRBV12-4 and J is TRBJ1-2; D not resolved. V lost 5 bases to trimming and J lost 7 bases, with 8 bases between them. This CDR3 contains 11 residues.

This clonotype came up once. The V and J genes are TRBV12-3 or TRBV12-4 and TRBJ1-2; TRBD1 might be the D (6 bases). V was pared by 5 bases and J by 3 bases, with 10 bases between. CDR3 size: 13 residues. DNA of the CDR3: TGTGCCAGCAGTCGTCGACAGGACTATGGCTACACCTTC. As protein: CASSRRQDYGYTF.

This clonotype qualifies as large. This sequence joins TRBV12-3 or TRBV12-4 and TRBJ1-2, with TRBD1 matching over 9 bases. The CDR3 spans 13 residues. Trimming took 3 bases from V and 4 from J; bases not matched to a gene: 0. The CDR3 reads CASSLGQGYGYTF. The CDR3 nucleotides are TGTGCCAGCAGTTTGGGACAGGGCTATGGCTACACCTTC.

In this sample, this clonotype is large. The rearrangement links TRBV12-3 or TRBV12-4 to TRBJ1-2, with TRBD1 matching 7 bases. The CDR3 spans 14 residues. The trim removed 5 bases at V and 3 bases at J, leaving 6 bases unmatched. CDR3 sequence (DNA): TGTGCCAGCAGTAGACAGGGAGAGGACTATGGCTACACCTTC. Translating it yields CASSRQGEDYGYTF.

By proportion, this clonotype is large. The J gene is TRBJ1-2, the V gene TRBV12-3 or TRBV12-4, with D possibly TRBD1 on 6 matching bases. The length of the CDR3 is 12 residues. Between the trimmed V and J ends, which lost 4 bases and 7 bases, there was a span of 10 bases. The CDR3 nucleotides are TGTGCCAGCAGTTCCCCAGGGGCTGGCTACACCTTC. It specifies CASSSPGAGYTF.

Sample share makes this clonotype hyperexpanded (1% or more). J is TRBJ1-2 and V is TRBV12-3 or TRBV12-4, with D tentatively TRBD1 (5 bases). This CDR3 is 13 amino acids long. V dropped 6 bases and J dropped 6 bases, with 14 bases sitting between them. This CDR3 reads CASRTGDGHGYTF. CDR3 coding DNA: TGTGCCAGCAGAACAGGAGACGGTCATGGCTACACCTTC.

In its sample, this clonotype ranks as hyperexpanded. V usage is TRBV12-3 or TRBV12-4 and J usage is TRBJ1-2; D gene ambiguous. Deletions cut 1 base from V and 2 bases from J, with 5 bases between. This CDR3 region has 13 residues. The CDR3 protein is CASSLDGNYGYTF. Written as DNA, the CDR3 is TGTGCCAGCAGTTTAGACGGAAACTATGGCTACACCTTC.

This clonotype is classed as hyperexpanded (1% or more). The chain combines TRBV12-3 or TRBV12-4 with TRBJ1-2, with D unresolved. The length of the CDR3 is 13 residues. V lost 0 bases and J lost 8, with 10 bases in between. CDR3 DNA: TGTGCCAGCAGTTTAGCAAGGCAGAAGGGCTACACCTTC. Encoded protein: CASSLARQKGYTF.

By share of the sample, this clonotype is hyperexpanded (1% or more). The rearrangement links TRBV12-3 or TRBV12-4 to TRBJ1-2; D might be TRBD1 (5 bases). The V gene lost 6 bases and the J gene lost 5 bases, with 13 bases spanning the gap. This CDR3 spans 13 amino acids. The CDR3 coding sequence is TGTGCCAGCAGCCAGACAGTTACTTATGGCTACACCTTC. Amino acids: CASSQTVTYGYTF.

Within the sample, this clonotype is large. V and J are TRBV12-3 or TRBV12-4 and TRBJ1-2; D gene uncertain. Deletions cut 5 bases from V and 2 bases from J, with 12 bases between. The CDR3 sequence is 14 residues long. CDR3 DNA: TGTGCCAGCAGTCCGCCAAGGGTGAACTATGGCTACACCTTC. Translating gives CASSPPRVNYGYTF.

This clonotype is deemed large. The chain couples TRBV12-3 or TRBV12-4 to TRBJ1-2, with TRBD1 matching 7 bases. The V and J ends lost 5 bases and 8 bases, in that order; junction bases with no gene match: 11. The CDR3 has 14 residues. The CDR3 spells CASSTPGQLKGYTF. The CDR3 nucleotides read TGTGCCAGCAGTACACCGGGACAGCTTAAAGGCTACACCTTC.

This clonotype is labeled large (0.1 to 1%). J is TRBJ1-2 and V is TRBV12-3 or TRBV12-4; D uncertain. The ends were cut back, 0 bases at V and 8 bases at J, with 16 bases in the middle. The CDR3 covers 15 residues. As DNA, the CDR3 is TGTGCCAGCAGTTTAGCGCCCGAAGACGGCCTGGGCTACACCTTC. This translates into CASSLAPEDGLGYTF.

This clonotype is termed hyperexpanded (1% or more). The J gene is TRBJ1-2, the V gene TRBV12-3 or TRBV12-4; no firm D call. V lost 0 bases to trimming and J lost 7 bases, with 9 bases between them. CDR3 length: 13 amino acids. The CDR3 protein is CASSLAREFGYTF. CDR3 nucleotide sequence: TGTGCCAGCAGTTTAGCGCGGGAGTTTGGCTACACCTTC.

This clonotype is labeled large (0.1 to 1%). V gene TRBV12-3 or TRBV12-4 combines with J gene TRBJ1-2, with unresolved D. Between the trimmed V and J ends, which lost 1 base and 5 bases, there was a span of 8 bases. The CDR3 contains 13 residues. CDR3 DNA: TGTGCCAGCAGTTTAGACTATCGGTATGGCTACACCTTC. Translated: CASSLDYRYGYTF.

In its sample, this clonotype is large. V usage is TRBV12-3 or TRBV12-4 and J usage is TRBJ1-2, with unresolved D. The V gene lost 5 bases and the J gene lost 3 bases, with 10 bases spanning the gap. The CDR3 loop spans 13 amino acids. CDR3 nucleotides: TGTGCCAGCAGTCCAAAACCAGACTATGGCTACACCTTC. Amino acids: CASSPKPDYGYTF.

This clonotype is classed as large. The V and J genes are TRBV12-3 or TRBV12-4 and TRBJ1-2; no firm D call. The V and J ends lost 6 bases and 7 bases respectively, with 18 bases between them. The CDR3 is made up of 14 amino acids. The CDR3 DNA follows: TGTGCCAGCAGATCCACGGGATCTTTGGGTGGCTACACCTTC. This codes for CASRSTGSLGGYTF.

Sample share makes this clonotype large (0.1 to 1%). The rearrangement joins TRBV12-3 or TRBV12-4 to TRBJ1-2; 7 bases fit TRBD1. The CDR3 contains 13 residues. The J segment lost 7 bases and the V segment lost 8 bases, leaving 10 bases of the junction unmatched. The DNA for the CDR3 is TGTGCCAGCCTCTTCCGGGACAGTGGTGGCTACACCTTC. Protein product: CASLFRDSGGYTF.

In its sample, this clonotype ranks as hyperexpanded. J is TRBJ1-2 and V is TRBV12-3 or TRBV12-4; possibly TRBD1 for D (5 bases). The V end lost 6 bases, the J end lost 2 bases, and 13 bases lay between the germline ends. The CDR3 loop spans 14 amino acids. CDR3 amino acids: CASSRRDGNYGYTF. CDR3 sequence (DNA): TGTGCCAGCAGCCGACGGGACGGCAACTATGGCTACACCTTC.

This clonotype qualifies as hyperexpanded (1% or more). The chain combines TRBV12-3 or TRBV12-4 with TRBJ1-2, with a tentative D call TRBD1 (6 bases). V lost 6 bases and J 8 bases, leaving 19 bases between the germline ends. This CDR3 has 14 residues. CDR3 sequence (DNA): TGTGCCAGCAGCCCAGCCCACAGGGCGGGCGGCTACACCTTC. Translated: CASSPAHRAGGYTF.

This clonotype is large by share. The gene calls are TRBV12-3 or TRBV12-4 and TRBJ1-2; D remains unclear. The V gene lost 2 bases and the J gene lost 3 bases, with 4 bases spanning the gap. This CDR3 spans 12 amino acids. CDR3 coding DNA: TGTGCCAGCAGTTTAAGGGACTATGGCTACACCTTC. This encodes CASSLRDYGYTF.

This clonotype qualifies as hyperexpanded. The chain couples TRBV12-3 or TRBV12-4 to TRBJ1-2; D call uncertain. The CDR3 has 16 amino acids. Trimming removed 6 bases at V and 4 bases at J, with 21 bases between. This CDR3 is CASRDDSGPMGYGYTF. The CDR3 DNA reads TGTGCCAGCAGGGATGACTCGGGCCCCATGGGCTATGGCTACACCTTC.

By its share, this clonotype is large. The rearrangement links TRBV12-3 or TRBV12-4 to TRBJ1-2, with TRBD1 identical over 9 bases. V was pared by 5 bases and J by 4 bases, with 5 bases of the junction left unmatched. The CDR3 covers 14 residues. CDR3 in DNA: TGTGCCAGCAGTGGACAGGGGATTGTCTATGGCTACACCTTC. Translating it yields CASSGQGIVYGYTF.

By share, this clonotype ranks as large. This chain connects TRBV12-3 or TRBV12-4 to TRBJ1-2; D unclear. This CDR3 contains 12 residues. The germline V and J ends were trimmed by 5 bases and 4 bases, with 8 bases remaining between them. CDR3 sequence reads: CASSLNSYGYTF. DNA of the CDR3: TGTGCCAGCAGTCTCAACAGCTATGGCTACACCTTC.

This clonotype is hyperexpanded (1% or more) within its sample. The V call is TRBV12-3 or TRBV12-4, the J call TRBJ1-2; D is ambiguous. V lost 2 bases and J lost 5, with 12 bases in between. The length of the CDR3 is 14 residues. CDR3 bases: TGTGCCAGCAGTTTACCGGAACCGGTTTATGGCTACACCTTC. This translates into CASSLPEPVYGYTF.

This clonotype is large. This chain links TRBV12-3 or TRBV12-4 with TRBJ1-2, with a tentative D call TRBD1 (6 bases). CDR3 length equals 13 residues. V was clipped by 6 bases and J by 4 bases, with 12 bases between them. The CDR3 loop is CASSPGQTYGYTF. CDR3 bases: TGTGCCAGCAGCCCCGGACAGACCTATGGCTACACCTTC.